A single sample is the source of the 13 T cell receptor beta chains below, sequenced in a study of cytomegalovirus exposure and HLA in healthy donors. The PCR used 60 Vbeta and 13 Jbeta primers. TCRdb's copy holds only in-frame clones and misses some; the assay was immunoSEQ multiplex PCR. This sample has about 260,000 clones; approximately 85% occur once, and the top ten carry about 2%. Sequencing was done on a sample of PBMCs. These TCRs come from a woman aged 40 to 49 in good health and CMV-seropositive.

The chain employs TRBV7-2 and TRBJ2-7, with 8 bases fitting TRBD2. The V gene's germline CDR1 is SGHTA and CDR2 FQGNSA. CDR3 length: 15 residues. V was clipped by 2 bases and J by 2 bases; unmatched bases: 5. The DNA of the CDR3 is TGTGCCAGCAGCTTACAAAGCGGGAGTCCCTACGAGCAGTACTTC. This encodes CASSLQSGSPYEQYF.

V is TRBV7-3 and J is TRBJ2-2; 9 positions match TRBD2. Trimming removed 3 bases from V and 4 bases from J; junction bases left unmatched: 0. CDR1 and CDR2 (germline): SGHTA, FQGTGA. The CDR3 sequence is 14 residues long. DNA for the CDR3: TGTGCCAGCAGCTTTAGCGGGGGCACCGGGGAGCTGTTTTTT. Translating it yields CASSFSGGTGELFF.

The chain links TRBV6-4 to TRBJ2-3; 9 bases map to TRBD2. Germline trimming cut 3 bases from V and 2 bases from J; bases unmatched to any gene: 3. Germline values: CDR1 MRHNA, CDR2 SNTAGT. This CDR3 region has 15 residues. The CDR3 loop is CASSEAGGHTDTQYF. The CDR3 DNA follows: TGTGCCAGCAGTGAAGCGGGAGGCCACACAGATACGCAGTATTTT.

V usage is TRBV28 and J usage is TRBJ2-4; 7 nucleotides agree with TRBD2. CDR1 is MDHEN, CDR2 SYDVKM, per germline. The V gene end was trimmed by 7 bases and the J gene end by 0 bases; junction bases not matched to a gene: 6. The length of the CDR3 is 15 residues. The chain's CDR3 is CASTGGGLAKNIQYF. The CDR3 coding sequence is TGTGCCAGCACAGGCGGGGGACTAGCCAAAAACATTCAGTACTTC. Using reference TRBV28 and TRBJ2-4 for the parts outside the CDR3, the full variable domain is DVKVTQSSRYLVKRTGEKVFLECVQDMDHENMFWYRQDPGLGLRLIYFSYDVKMKEKGDIPEGYSVSREKKERFSLILESASTNQTSMYLCASTGGGLAKNIQYFGAGTRLSVL.

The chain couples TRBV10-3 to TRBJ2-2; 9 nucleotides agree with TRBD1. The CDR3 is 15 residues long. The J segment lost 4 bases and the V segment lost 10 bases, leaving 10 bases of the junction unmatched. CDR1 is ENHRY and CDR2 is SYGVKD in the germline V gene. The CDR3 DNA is TGTGCCACAGGCGCCGGGACAGGGTCCACCGGGGAGCTGTTTTTT. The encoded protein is CATGAGTGSTGELFF.

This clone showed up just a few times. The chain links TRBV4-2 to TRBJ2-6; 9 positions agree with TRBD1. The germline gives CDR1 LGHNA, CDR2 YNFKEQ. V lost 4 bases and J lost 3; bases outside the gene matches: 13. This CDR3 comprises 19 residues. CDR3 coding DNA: TGTGCCAGCAGCCGAGTCACCGGGACAGGGAGTGTTGGGGCCAACGTCCTGACTTTC. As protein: CASSRVTGTGSVGANVLTF.

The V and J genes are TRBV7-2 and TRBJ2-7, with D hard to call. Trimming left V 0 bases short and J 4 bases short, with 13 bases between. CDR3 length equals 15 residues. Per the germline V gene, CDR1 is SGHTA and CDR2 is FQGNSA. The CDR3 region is CASSLALEHRYEQYF. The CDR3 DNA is TGTGCCAGCAGCTTAGCCCTCGAGCACCGATACGAGCAGTACTTC.

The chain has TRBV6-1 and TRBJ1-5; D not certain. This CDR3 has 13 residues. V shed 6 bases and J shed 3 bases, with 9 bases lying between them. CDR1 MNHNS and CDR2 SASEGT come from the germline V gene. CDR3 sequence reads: CASREDSNQPQHF. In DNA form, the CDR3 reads TGTGCCAGCAGAGAGGACTCCAATCAGCCCCAGCATTTT.

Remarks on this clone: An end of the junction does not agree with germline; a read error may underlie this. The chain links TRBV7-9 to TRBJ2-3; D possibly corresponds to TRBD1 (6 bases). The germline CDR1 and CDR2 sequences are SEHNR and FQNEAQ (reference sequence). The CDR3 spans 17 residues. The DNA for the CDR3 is TGTTCCAGCAGCTCCTTTTTCGGGGACACCTCCACAGATACGCAGTATTTT. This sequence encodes CSSSSFFGDTSTDTQYF.

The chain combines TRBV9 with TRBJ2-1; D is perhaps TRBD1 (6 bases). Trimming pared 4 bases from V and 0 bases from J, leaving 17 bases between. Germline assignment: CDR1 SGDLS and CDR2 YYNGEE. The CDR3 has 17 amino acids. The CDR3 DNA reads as TGTGCCAGCAGCAAAGCACCTTCAGGGGTCTCCTACAATGAGCAGTTCTTC. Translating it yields CASSKAPSGVSYNEQFF.

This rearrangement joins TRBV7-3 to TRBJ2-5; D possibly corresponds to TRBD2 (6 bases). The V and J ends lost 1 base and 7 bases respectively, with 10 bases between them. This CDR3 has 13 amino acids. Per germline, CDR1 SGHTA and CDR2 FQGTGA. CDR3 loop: CASSLNSGGTQYF. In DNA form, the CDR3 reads TGTGCCAGCAGCTTAAATTCCGGGGGGACCCAGTACTTC.

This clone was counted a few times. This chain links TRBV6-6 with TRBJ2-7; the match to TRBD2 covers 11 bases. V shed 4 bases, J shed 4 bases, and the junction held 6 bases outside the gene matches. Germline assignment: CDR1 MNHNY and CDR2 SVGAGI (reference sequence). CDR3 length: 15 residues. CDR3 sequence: CASSSHSGRVYEQYF. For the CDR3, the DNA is TGTGCCAGCAGTTCCCATAGCGGGAGGGTTTACGAGCAGTACTTC.

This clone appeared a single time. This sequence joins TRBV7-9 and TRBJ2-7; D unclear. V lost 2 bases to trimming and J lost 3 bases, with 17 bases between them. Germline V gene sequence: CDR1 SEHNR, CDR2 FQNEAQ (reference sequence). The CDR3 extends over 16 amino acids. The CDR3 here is CASSLFISPGGYEQYF. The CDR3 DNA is TGTGCCAGCAGCTTATTCATAAGCCCCGGCGGCTACGAGCAGTACTTC.